This T cell receptor beta chain was documented in a study of blood T cell repertoires in COVID-19. Some clones are missing from TCRdb's copy, which holds only in-frame ones; the method was immunoSEQ multiplex PCR. The sample gives about 170,000 clones, 80% to 85% of which show up once; roughly 10% is in the top ten. CDR1 is MNHEY, CDR2 SVGEGT, per germline. Trimming cost V 2 bases and J 2 bases, with 7 bases left between them. The CDR3 spans 14 residues. What was sequenced was peripheral blood. V gene TRBV6-2 or TRBV6-3 combines with J gene TRBJ2-1; no clear D gene. The sequence derives from a man aged 70 or older with active or convalescent COVID-19. This chain's CDR3 is CASSYALPYNEQFF. DNA of the CDR3: TGTGCCAGCAGTTACGCACTACCCTACAATGAGCAGTTCTTC.